The sequence of this TCR beta chain was determined in a study of T cell responses to AZD1222 COVID-19 vaccine. Findings and limits, study-wide: Donors, mostly white British, included more females; clonal diversity was possibly underestimated. Baseline serostatus was positive in only a handful of AZD1222 recipients.

Notes on this clone: Its antigen is not identified.

TCRdb's table, derived via immunoSEQ multiplex PCR, lists solely in-frame clones and lacks some. The sample consists of some 120,000 clones, 88% of them appearing once. This receptor was obtained from an adult in good health. The material sequenced was peripheral blood, taken on day 0 of MenACWY control vaccination.

The CDR3 coding sequence is TGTGCCAGCAGTCGGATTCAGCGGGCCTACAATGAGCAGTTCTTC. Its translation is CASSRIQRAYNEQFF. The rearrangement links TRBV28 to TRBJ2-1, with D perhaps matching TRBD2 (6 bases). V lost 5 bases and J 2 bases, leaving 13 bases between the germline ends. This CDR3 spans 15 amino acids. The V gene's germline CDR1 is MDHEN and CDR2 SYDVKM.